This TCR beta chain was captured by sequencing in a study of blood T cell repertoires in COVID-19. The protocol was immunoSEQ multiplex PCR, while the TCRdb copy is restricted to in-frame clones and leaves out a portion. Of 40,000 to 60,000 clones in the sample, roughly 84% were seen once. CDR1 and CDR2 from the germline V gene are SEHNR and FQNEAQ (reference sequence). This CDR3 contains 16 residues. V lost 1 base, J lost 5 bases, and 8 bases stayed unmatched. The chain joins TRBV7-9 to TRBJ2-3; 8 bases match TRBD2. The sample was peripheral blood. This receptor was taken from a man over 45 with acute or convalescent COVID-19. The DNA for the CDR3 is TGTGCCAGCAGCTTAGTTAGCGGGATGGTAGGAGATACGCAGTATTTT. This translates into CASSLVSGMVGDTQYF.